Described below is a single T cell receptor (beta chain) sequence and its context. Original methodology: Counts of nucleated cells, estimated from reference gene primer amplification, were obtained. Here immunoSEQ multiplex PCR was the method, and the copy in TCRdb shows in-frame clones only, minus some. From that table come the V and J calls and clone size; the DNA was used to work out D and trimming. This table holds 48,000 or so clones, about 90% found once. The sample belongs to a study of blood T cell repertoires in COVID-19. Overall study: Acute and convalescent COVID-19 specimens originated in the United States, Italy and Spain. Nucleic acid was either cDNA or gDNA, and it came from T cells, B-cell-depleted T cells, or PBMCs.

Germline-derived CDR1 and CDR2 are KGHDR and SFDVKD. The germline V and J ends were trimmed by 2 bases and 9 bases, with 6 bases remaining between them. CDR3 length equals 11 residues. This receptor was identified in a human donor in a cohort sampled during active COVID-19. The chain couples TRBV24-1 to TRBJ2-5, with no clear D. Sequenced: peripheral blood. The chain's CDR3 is CATSDWQSQYF. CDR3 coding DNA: TGTGCCACCAGTGATTGGCAGTCCCAGTACTTC.